These T cell receptor beta chains were read from a single sample in a study of cytotoxic CD8 clonotypes in ibrutinib-treated CLL. Some clones are missing from TCRdb's copy, which holds only in-frame ones; the method was immunoSEQ multiplex PCR. The data show around 70,000 clones, around four fifths seen once. This sample comprised PBMCs, obtained after 24 months of ibrutinib treatment. These receptors came from a human donor with chronic lymphocytic leukemia. Both conserved end residues are part of each CDR3. A D gene is named only where the DNA matches it firmly. Not all rows give a size; the values are once, few, many and, for expanded clones, a class.

cdr3_aa: CASSLEDTIGGETQYF
cdr3_nt: TGTGCCAGCAGCTTAGAGGATACCATCGGGGGAGAGACCCAGTACTTC
j_call: TRBJ2-5
v_call: TRBV11-2
d_call: NA
clone_size: NA

cdr3_aa: CASSLGLALTYEQYF
cdr3_nt: TGTGCCAGCAGCTTAGGGCTAGCGCTAACCTACGAGCAGTACTTC
j_call: TRBJ2-7
v_call: TRBV7-2
d_call: NA
clone_size: NA

cdr3_aa: CASSFYLGTNTGELFF
cdr3_nt: TGTGCCAGCAGCTTCTATCTCGGGACAAACACCGGGGAGCTGTTTTTT
j_call: TRBJ2-2
v_call: TRBV5-4
d_call: NA
clone_size: NA

cdr3_aa: CASSQTGGSAAGELFF
cdr3_nt: TGCGCCAGCAGCCAGACAGGTGGGAGTGCAGCCGGGGAGCTGTTTTTT
j_call: TRBJ2-2
v_call: TRBV4-1
d_call: NA
clone_size: NA

cdr3_aa: CARSLRQRNGNEQFF
cdr3_nt: TGTGCCAGAAGCTTAAGGCAGCGGAACGGCAATGAGCAGTTCTTC
j_call: TRBJ2-1
v_call: TRBV7-5
d_call: NA
clone_size: NA

cdr3_aa: CATSRVLAGGYNEQFF
cdr3_nt: TGTGCCACCAGCAGAGTTCTAGCGGGGGGATACAATGAGCAGTTCTTC
j_call: TRBJ2-1
v_call: TRBV15
d_call: TRBD2
clone_size: once

cdr3_aa: CASSLGPSRGYEQYF
cdr3_nt: TGTGCCAGCAGCTTAGGCCCCAGCAGGGGGTACGAGCAGTACTTC
j_call: TRBJ2-7
v_call: TRBV13
d_call: TRBD1
clone_size: NA

cdr3_aa: CASSLNSGTDTQYF
cdr3_nt: TGTGCCAGCAGCTTAAATAGTGGCACAGATACGCAGTATTTT
j_call: TRBJ2-3
v_call: TRBV2
d_call: NA
clone_size: few

cdr3_aa: CASSQGTGETQYF
cdr3_nt: TGTGCCAGCAGCCAAGGGACAGGGGAGACCCAGTACTTC
j_call: TRBJ2-5
v_call: TRBV7-5
d_call: NA
clone_size: NA

cdr3_aa: CASTPTGTGLTGANVLTF
cdr3_nt: TGTGCCAGTACCCCAACCGGGACAGGGTTGACCGGGGCCAACGTCCTGACTTTC
j_call: TRBJ2-6
v_call: TRBV19
d_call: TRBD1
clone_size: NA

cdr3_aa: CASSQVLDSLYNEQFF
cdr3_nt: TGCGCCAGCAGCCAAGTTTTGGACAGCCTATACAATGAGCAGTTCTTC
j_call: TRBJ2-1
v_call: TRBV4-3
d_call: NA
clone_size: NA

cdr3_aa: CASTTDRGLYTGELFF
cdr3_nt: TGTGCCAGCACGACCGACAGGGGGCTGTACACCGGGGAGCTGTTTTTT
j_call: TRBJ2-2
v_call: TRBV27
d_call: TRBD1
clone_size: few

cdr3_aa: CASRRLLGPPGGVNTQYF
cdr3_nt: TGTGCCAGCAGGCGGCTCCTTGGCCCGCCGGGAGGAGTGAATACGCAGTATTTT
j_call: TRBJ2-3
v_call: TRBV27
d_call: TRBD2
clone_size: NA

cdr3_aa: CASSLGLGHTYEQYF
cdr3_nt: TGTGCCAGCAGCTTGGGTCTGGGTCATACCTACGAGCAGTACTTC
j_call: TRBJ2-7
v_call: TRBV5-5
d_call: NA
clone_size: few

cdr3_aa: CASSLASAGPGELFF
cdr3_nt: TGTGCCAGCAGCTTAGCTAGCGCCGGTCCCGGGGAGCTGTTTTTT
j_call: TRBJ2-2
v_call: TRBV7-6
d_call: NA
clone_size: NA

cdr3_aa: CASSEAYTYEQYF
cdr3_nt: TGTGCCAGCAGTGAGGCTTACACCTACGAGCAGTACTTC
j_call: TRBJ2-7
v_call: TRBV6-4
d_call: NA
clone_size: NA

cdr3_aa: CASSSVWEGRYGYTF
cdr3_nt: TGTGCCAGCTCCTCAGTGTGGGAGGGGCGCTATGGCTACACCTTC
j_call: TRBJ1-2
v_call: TRBV28
d_call: NA
clone_size: NA

cdr3_aa: CASRQGPNTGELFF
cdr3_nt: TGTGCCAGCAGACAGGGTCCGAACACCGGGGAGCTGTTTTTT
j_call: TRBJ2-2
v_call: TRBV6-1
d_call: NA
clone_size: NA

cdr3_aa: CASSYSRRTGELFF
cdr3_nt: TGTGCCAGCAGTTACTCTCGGCGGACCGGGGAGCTGTTTTTT
j_call: TRBJ2-2
v_call: TRBV6-5
d_call: NA
clone_size: NA

cdr3_aa: CASSASGASSYNEQFF
cdr3_nt: TGTGCCAGCAGCGCCTCAGGGGCTAGCTCCTACAATGAGCAGTTCTTC
j_call: TRBJ2-1
v_call: TRBV9
d_call: NA
clone_size: NA

cdr3_aa: CASTTGGYYNEQFF
cdr3_nt: TGTGCCAGCACGACAGGGGGCTACTACAATGAGCAGTTCTTC
j_call: TRBJ2-1
v_call: TRBV19
d_call: TRBD1
clone_size: NA

cdr3_aa: CASSLGRATNEKLFF
cdr3_nt: TGTGCCAGCAGCTTAGGGCGTGCAACTAATGAAAAACTGTTTTTT
j_call: TRBJ1-4
v_call: TRBV7-6
d_call: NA
clone_size: NA

cdr3_aa: CASSLRTSYWGETQYF
cdr3_nt: TGTGCCAGCAGCTTACGGACCTCCTATTGGGGGGAGACCCAGTACTTC
j_call: TRBJ2-5
v_call: TRBV5-8
d_call: NA
clone_size: NA

cdr3_aa: CASSLAGTDTDTQYF
cdr3_nt: TGTGCCAGCAGTTTAGCCGGGACAGACACAGATACGCAGTATTTT
j_call: TRBJ2-3
v_call: TRBV27
d_call: TRBD1
clone_size: NA

cdr3_aa: CATRFQETQYF
cdr3_nt: TGTGCCACCAGGTTTCAAGAGACCCAGTACTTC
j_call: TRBJ2-5
v_call: TRBV15
d_call: NA
clone_size: NA

cdr3_aa: CASRTGSSYNEQFF
cdr3_nt: TGTGCCAGCAGAACAGGGTCCTCCTACAATGAGCAGTTCTTC
j_call: TRBJ2-1
v_call: TRBV7-9
d_call: NA
clone_size: NA

cdr3_aa: CASSFGLETQYF
cdr3_nt: TGCGCCAGCAGCTTTGGTTTAGAGACCCAGTACTTC
j_call: TRBJ2-5
v_call: TRBV5-1
d_call: NA
clone_size: NA

cdr3_aa: CASSRGGAEETQYF
cdr3_nt: TGTGCCAGTAGTAGAGGAGGGGCAGAAGAGACCCAGTACTTC
j_call: TRBJ2-5
v_call: TRBV19
d_call: NA
clone_size: NA

cdr3_aa: CATSREAGSSGNTIYF
cdr3_nt: TGTGCCACCAGCAGAGAGGCAGGGAGCTCTGGAAACACCATATATTTT
j_call: TRBJ1-3
v_call: TRBV15
d_call: NA
clone_size: NA

cdr3_aa: CASSLGAGFSYEQYF
cdr3_nt: TGTGCCAGCAGCTTAGGAGCAGGGTTCTCCTACGAGCAGTACTTC
j_call: TRBJ2-7
v_call: TRBV7-2
d_call: NA
clone_size: NA

cdr3_aa: CASSLWRQETQYF
cdr3_nt: TGTGCCAGCAGCTTATGGCGGCAAGAGACCCAGTACTTC
j_call: TRBJ2-5
v_call: TRBV7-2
d_call: NA
clone_size: few

cdr3_aa: CASSPYSGSSYNEQFF
cdr3_nt: TGTGCCAGCAGCCCCTACAGCGGGAGCTCCTACAATGAGCAGTTCTTC
j_call: TRBJ2-1
v_call: TRBV7-2
d_call: TRBD2
clone_size: NA

cdr3_aa: CASSPRGPGNTIYF
cdr3_nt: TGTGCCAGCAGCCCCCGGGGGCCAGGAAACACCATATATTTT
j_call: TRBJ1-3
v_call: TRBV5-6
d_call: NA
clone_size: NA

cdr3_aa: CASSLARDSYEQYF
cdr3_nt: TGTGCCAGCAGCTTAGCCCGGGACTCCTACGAGCAGTACTTC
j_call: TRBJ2-7
v_call: TRBV7-9
d_call: NA
clone_size: NA

cdr3_aa: CASSELGGLYEQYF
cdr3_nt: TGTGCCAGCAGTGAATTAGGAGGGCTGTACGAGCAGTACTTC
j_call: TRBJ2-7
v_call: TRBV6-1
d_call: NA
clone_size: NA

cdr3_aa: CASKRLAGEQFF
cdr3_nt: TGTGCCAGCAAGAGACTAGCCGGTGAGCAGTTCTTC
j_call: TRBJ2-1
v_call: TRBV7-9
d_call: TRBD2
clone_size: NA

cdr3_aa: CASSPRDVVTEAFF
cdr3_nt: TGTGCCAGCAGCCCGAGGGATGTGGTCACTGAAGCTTTCTTT
j_call: TRBJ1-1
v_call: TRBV7-9
d_call: NA
clone_size: NA

cdr3_aa: CASTPGEGYEQYF
cdr3_nt: TGCGCCAGCACCCCTGGCGAGGGCTACGAGCAGTACTTC
j_call: TRBJ2-7
v_call: TRBV10-2
d_call: NA
clone_size: NA

cdr3_aa: CASSPQEGQGTFYGYTF
cdr3_nt: TGTGCCAGCAGCCCCCAGGAGGGACAGGGAACATTCTATGGCTACACCTTC
j_call: TRBJ1-2
v_call: TRBV7-6
d_call: TRBD1
clone_size: once

cdr3_aa: CATSRDQAAATNEKLFF
cdr3_nt: TGTGCCACCAGCAGAGATCAGGCGGCAGCAACTAATGAAAAACTGTTTTTT
j_call: TRBJ1-4
v_call: TRBV15
d_call: NA
clone_size: NA

cdr3_aa: CASSGARGNEKLFF
cdr3_nt: TGTGCCAGCAGTGGGGCCAGGGGTAATGAAAAACTGTTTTTT
j_call: TRBJ1-4
v_call: TRBV2
d_call: NA
clone_size: NA

cdr3_aa: CASSPGLLGEQETQYF
cdr3_nt: TGTGCCAGCAGCCCCGGACTATTGGGTGAGCAAGAGACCCAGTACTTC
j_call: TRBJ2-5
v_call: TRBV7-9
d_call: NA
clone_size: NA

cdr3_aa: CAWLPWGRTRGYTF
cdr3_nt: TGTGCCTGGTTACCATGGGGGAGGACGAGGGGCTACACCTTC
j_call: TRBJ1-2
v_call: TRBV30
d_call: NA
clone_size: NA

cdr3_aa: CASSPQNREQYF
cdr3_nt: TGTGCCAGCAGCCCCCAGAACAGGGAGCAGTACTTC
j_call: TRBJ2-7
v_call: TRBV7-9
d_call: NA
clone_size: NA

cdr3_aa: CASNHPRGGRDEQYF
cdr3_nt: TGTGCCAGCAACCATCCACGGGGAGGGAGGGACGAGCAGTACTTC
j_call: TRBJ2-7
v_call: TRBV28
d_call: TRBD2
clone_size: NA